The next 24 T cell receptor beta chains were all read from a single sample in a study of T cell responses to AZD1222 COVID-19 vaccine. Clones were sequenced by immunoSEQ multiplex PCR, and TCRdb holds only the in-frame ones, with some missing. The sample contains around 110,000 clones, 70% to 90% of which appear only once. This sample comprised peripheral blood, obtained on day 0 of AZD1222 vaccination. These receptor sequences come from an adult in good health.

The V call is TRBV19, the J call TRBJ2-7; 9 bases match TRBD1. The ends lost 10 bases at V and 0 bases at J; junction bases unmatched: 4. Germline V gene data show CDR1 as LNHDA and CDR2 as SQIVND (reference sequence). The CDR3 covers 13 residues. CDR3 DNA: TGTGCCACTAAGGGACAGGGCTCCTACGAGCAGTACTTC. Translated: CATKGQGSYEQYF.

V and J are TRBV7-3 and TRBJ2-1, with D unclear. CDR1 is SGHTA and CDR2 is FQGTGA in the germline V gene. This CDR3 is 14 amino acids long. V was cut by 0 bases and J by 5 bases, with 8 bases left in between. The DNA for the CDR3 is TGTGCCAGCAGCTTAACCGGTAGCCACAATGAGCAGTTCTTC. This gives the protein CASSLTGSHNEQFF.

The chain combines TRBV18 with TRBJ1-1, with D uncertain. This CDR3 comprises 14 residues. The germline CDR1 and CDR2 sequences are KGHSH and LQKENI. With 6 bases removed from V and 5 bases from J, the gap between germline ends came to 16 bases. CDR3 bases: TGTGCCAGCTCGGAATCCACCGGGAGGACTGAAGCTTTCTTT. This translates into CASSESTGRTEAFF.

As regards this clone: One end of the junction does not line up with germline, which may come from a read error. The V call is TRBV28, the J call TRBJ2-2; the D gene is possibly TRBD1 (5 bases). CDR3 size: 13 residues. CDR1 and CDR2 (germline): MDHEN, SYDVKM. The CDR3 DNA reads TGTGCGAGCAGGGCGGAAAACACCGGGGAGCTGTTTTTT. It encodes CASRAENTGELFF.

This clone was seen a handful of times. The gene calls are TRBV6-1 and TRBJ2-1; TRBD2 aligns across 9 bases. There are 12 residues in the CDR3. Germline V CDR1 and CDR2: MNHNS, SASEGT. The V and J ends lost 1 base and 16 bases, in that order; junction bases with no gene match: 5. The CDR3 DNA reads TGTGCCAGCAGTGAAGTGGGACTAGCTCGATTCTTC. This encodes CASSEVGLARFF.

J is TRBJ2-2 and V is TRBV5-6; 10 nucleotides match TRBD1. The CDR3 consists of 16 residues. Germline V gene data show CDR1 as SGHDT and CDR2 as YYEEEE. Trimming at V came to 6 bases and at J to 5 bases, leaving 10 bases not matched to a gene. CDR3 residues: CASTYGDRGHTGELFF. DNA of the CDR3: TGTGCCAGCACCTACGGCGACAGGGGGCATACCGGGGAGCTGTTTTTT. The full variable domain, completed using reference TRBV5-6 and TRBJ2-2, is DAGVTQSPTHLIKTRGQQVTLRCSPKSGHDTVSWYQQALGQGPQFIFQYYEEEERQRGNFPDRFSGHQFPNYSSELNVNALLLGDSALYLCASTYGDRGHTGELFFGEGSRLTVL.

V usage is TRBV7-8 and J usage is TRBJ2-2; 12 bases fit TRBD2. There are 15 residues in the CDR3. CDR1 is SGHVS and CDR2 is FQNEAQ in the germline V gene. J gave up 4 bases and V 3 bases, and 0 bases lay outside the gene matches. For the CDR3, the DNA is TGTGCCAGCAGCTTGACTAGCGGGAGCACCGGGGAGCTGTTTTTT. It encodes CASSLTSGSTGELFF.

In nucleotides, the CDR3 is TGTGCCAGCAGCTCATTTGGGGGGAACGGTGGAAACACCATATATTTT. It codes for CASSSFGGNGGNTIYF. The chain carries TRBV3-1 (or the pseudogene TRBV3-2) and TRBJ1-3, with TRBD1 as a possible D gene (5 bases). Between the trimmed V and J ends, which lost 5 bases and 3 bases, there was a span of 17 bases. The CDR3 is made up of 16 amino acids. Germline CDR1 and CDR2: LGHDT and YNNKEL (reference sequence).

A few counts support this clone. The chain has TRBV12-3 or TRBV12-4 and TRBJ2-3; D unresolved. This CDR3 has 11 residues. V was shortened by 6 bases and J by 8 bases, with 9 bases between the two germline ends. The CDR3 DNA sequence: TGTGCCAGCAGATCTAGGGCTACGCAGTATTTT. Amino acid sequence: CASRSRATQYF.

This clone occurred once. The chain employs TRBV24-1 and TRBJ2-3; 10 bases are a match to TRBD2. V lost 4 bases to trimming and J lost 3 bases; unmatched junction nucleotides: 9. The CDR3 extends over 17 amino acids. Germline V gene data show CDR1 as KGHDR and CDR2 as SFDVKD. The CDR3 protein is CATSDPSGRGATDTQYF. The DNA of the CDR3 is TGTGCCACCAGTGACCCTAGCGGGAGAGGAGCAACAGATACGCAGTATTTT.

The chain joins TRBV5-6 to TRBJ1-5; 10 positions match TRBD1. This CDR3 is built from 16 residues. With 0 bases clipped from V and 7 bases from J, the junction kept 7 bases outside the gene matches. CDR1 and CDR2 (germline): SGHDT, YYEEEE. CDR3: CASSLAGTGDLQPQHF. In nucleotides, the CDR3 is TGTGCCAGCAGCTTGGCCGGGACAGGGGATCTCCAGCCCCAGCATTTT.

The CDR3 region has the DNA TGTGCCTGGAGTGTGGGCGCCCACATCTACGAGCAGTACTTC. Translated: CAWSVGAHIYEQYF. The J gene is TRBJ2-7, the V gene TRBV30; no reliable D call. CDR1 is GTSNPN, CDR2 SVGIG, per germline (reference sequence). V was shortened by 0 bases and J by 3 bases, with 12 bases between the two germline ends. The CDR3 sequence is 14 residues long.

V usage is TRBV19 and J usage is TRBJ1-5; TRBD1 agrees at 9 bases. The trim removed 9 bases at V and 2 bases at J, leaving 5 bases unmatched. Germline CDR1 LNHDA, CDR2 SQIVND (reference sequence). The CDR3 runs to 14 residues. The CDR3 DNA reads TGTGCCAGCAGGGACAGGGAGGGCAATCAGCCCCAGCATTTT. It yields the protein CASRDREGNQPQHF.

The chain has TRBV27 and TRBJ2-7; TRBD2 agrees at 11 bases. Unmatched junction bases numbered 6, after V lost 5 bases and J lost 0 bases. CDR3 size: 16 residues. Germline V gene sequence: CDR1 MNHEY, CDR2 SMNVEV (reference sequence). The chain's CDR3 is CASSRGTSGYSYEQYF. CDR3 coding DNA: TGTGCCAGCAGTAGGGGGACTAGCGGCTACTCCTACGAGCAGTACTTC.

With respect to this clone: One junction end does not reproduce the germline sequence, and a read error may be involved. The CDR3 DNA is TGTGCCGGCAGTTACTTTCCCGGACAGGGGAAGAACGAGCAGTACTTC. Its translation: CAGSYFPGQGKNEQYF. The J gene is TRBJ2-7, the V gene TRBV6-2 or TRBV6-3, with TRBD1 matching over 9 bases. Germline values: CDR1 MNHEY, CDR2 SVGEGT. The CDR3 consists of 16 residues.

The V gene is TRBV24-1, the J gene TRBJ2-1, with TRBD1 as a possible D gene (5 bases). V was pared by 5 bases and J by 7 bases, with 11 bases between. The CDR3 spans 13 residues. Germline CDR1 is KGHDR and CDR2 is SFDVKD. Here the CDR3 DNA reads TGTGCCACCAGTGGTGCAGGGCTGAATGAGCAGTTCTTC. This encodes CATSGAGLNEQFF.

This rearrangement joins TRBV12-5 to TRBJ2-7, with D perhaps TRBD1 (6 bases). The CDR3 covers 15 residues. Between the trimmed V and J ends, which lost 6 bases and 4 bases, there was a span of 19 bases. CDR1 LGHNT and CDR2 FRNRAP come from the germline V gene. As DNA, the CDR3 is TGTGCTAGTGGCACAAACAGGGCCCCCCCTTACGAGCAGTACTTC. Translating it yields CASGTNRAPPYEQYF.

The V gene is TRBV5-1, the J gene TRBJ1-5, with 9 bases identical to TRBD1. Unmatched junction bases numbered 14, after V lost 9 bases and J lost 1 base. The CDR3 loop spans 17 amino acids. CDR1 and CDR2 (germline): SGHRS, YFSETQ. The CDR3 DNA reads as TGCGCCAAAACGTTGCCCCGGGACAGGGAGAGCAATCAGCCCCAGCATTTT. Its protein product is CAKTLPRDRESNQPQHF. Variable domain in full (rest from reference TRBV5-1 and TRBJ1-5): KAGVTQTPRYLIKTRGQQVTLSCSPISGHRSVSWYQQTPGQGLQFLFEYFSETQRNKGNFPGRFSGRQFSNSRSEMNVSTLELGDSALYLCAKTLPRDRESNQPQHFGDGTRLSIL.

This chain uses TRBV5-1 with TRBJ2-3; 9 bases match TRBD2. Germline V gene data show CDR1 as SGHRS and CDR2 as YFSETQ. The junction had 9 bases not matched to a gene; V was cut back by 3 bases and J by 7 bases. The CDR3 covers 15 residues. CDR3 DNA: TGCGCCAGCAGCTCGGGGACTAGCCTAAGCCATACGCAGTATTTT. This gives the protein CASSSGTSLSHTQYF.

V usage is TRBV7-8 and J usage is TRBJ1-3; the D is unclear. The CDR3 spans 15 residues. Looked up from germline, CDR1 is SGHVS and CDR2 is FQNEAQ. Trimming cost V 4 bases and J 3 bases, with 13 bases left between them. The CDR3: CASSSYPLLGNTIYF. The CDR3 bases are TGTGCCAGCAGCTCCTACCCCTTGCTTGGAAACACCATATATTTT.

The chain recombines TRBV15 with TRBJ2-7, with 12 nucleotides matching TRBD2. This CDR3 has 17 amino acids. CDR1 LNHNV and CDR2 YYDKDF come from the germline V gene (reference sequence). The ends lost 1 base at V and 3 bases at J; junction bases unmatched: 7. CDR3 protein: CATSRAASGRGIYEQYF. CDR3 coding DNA: TGTGCCACCAGCAGAGCGGCTAGCGGGAGGGGGATCTACGAGCAGTACTTC. Together with reference TRBV15 and TRBJ2-7, the CDR3 gives the full variable domain: DAMVIQNPRYQVTQFGKPVTLSCSQTLNHNVMYWYQQKSSQAPKLLFHYYDKDFNNEADTPDNFQSRRPNTSFCFLDIRSPGLGDTAMYLCATSRAASGRGIYEQYFGPGTRLTVT.

In nucleotides, the CDR3 is TGTGCCAGCAGCGCGAGCGGGGTACCCGGGCGCGGCTACACCTTC. Protein sequence: CASSASGVPGRGYTF. The chain is built from TRBV5-4 and TRBJ1-2; the D is unclear. CDR1 SGHNT and CDR2 YYREEE come from the germline V gene (reference sequence). The V end lost 4 bases, the J end lost 8 bases, and 21 bases lay between the germline ends. The CDR3 contains 15 residues. The full variable domain, in which reference TRBV5-4 and TRBJ1-2 provide the parts outside the CDR3, is ETGVTQSPTHLIKTRGQQVTLRCSSQSGHNTVSWYQQALGQGPQFIFQYYREEENGRGNFPPRFSGLQFPNYSSELNVNALELDDSALYLCASSASGVPGRGYTFGSGTRLTVV.

The chain uses TRBV5-4 and TRBJ2-5; D may be TRBD2 (6 bases). Germline V gene lookup returns CDR1 SGHNT and CDR2 YYREEE (reference sequence). Trimming left V 0 bases short and J 7 bases short, with 22 bases between. This CDR3 has 17 amino acids. The CDR3, as DNA: TGTGCCAGCAGCTTGGTACTGGGAGGATGGGTCAAGGGGACCCAGTACTTC. Amino acids: CASSLVLGGWVKGTQYF.

The chain is built from TRBV5-8 and TRBJ2-7, with 9 positions matching TRBD1. Germline V gives CDR1 SGHTS, CDR2 YDEGEE. The CDR3 spans 15 residues. Trimming at V came to 4 bases and at J to 2 bases, leaving 7 bases not matched to a gene. The CDR3 spells CASSKRTGVTYEQYF. DNA for the CDR3: TGTGCCAGCAGCAAGCGGACAGGGGTAACCTACGAGCAGTACTTC.